The 30 T cell receptor beta chains below come from one sample, sequenced in a study of cytomegalovirus exposure and HLA in healthy donors. PCR amplification relied on 60 Vbeta primers (plus 13 Jbeta primers). Clones were sequenced by immunoSEQ multiplex PCR, and TCRdb holds only the in-frame ones, with some missing. The sample holds roughly 100,000 clones, roughly 69% seen once. The specimen sequenced was PBMCs. These receptors came from a man in his thirties or forties in good health and CMV-seropositive.

The chain uses TRBV6-6 and TRBJ1-1, with D unclear. Germline V CDR1 and CDR2: MNHNY, SVGAGI (reference sequence). V dropped 6 bases and J dropped 4 bases, with 12 bases sitting between them. The CDR3 sequence is 13 residues long. This CDR3 is CASSPGGSTEAFF. In DNA, the CDR3 is TGTGCCAGCAGCCCCGGAGGATCCACTGAAGCTTTCTTT.

CDR3 sequence reads: CASSQGTADEAFF. CDR3 bases: TGCGCCAGCAGCCAAGGGACAGCTGATGAAGCTTTCTTT. This sequence joins TRBV5-1 and TRBJ1-1, with 7 bases identical to TRBD1. Per the germline V gene, CDR1 is SGHRS and CDR2 is YFSETQ. The CDR3 totals 13 residues. After removal of 4 bases from V and 7 bases from J, the junction contained 7 bases not matched to a gene. The variable domain in full, completed from reference TRBV5-1 and TRBJ1-1, reads KAGVTQTPRYLIKTRGQQVTLSCSPISGHRSVSWYQQTPGQGLQFLFEYFSETQRNKGNFPGRFSGRQFSNSRSEMNVSTLELGDSALYLCASSQGTADEAFFGQGTRLTVV.

The gene calls are TRBV6-4 and TRBJ1-5; 7 positions agree with TRBD1. V shed 8 bases, J shed 4 bases, and the junction held 11 bases outside the gene matches. This CDR3 contains 15 residues. Germline lookup yields CDR1 MRHNA and CDR2 SNTAGT. CDR3 loop: CASSESGRGNQPQHF. The CDR3 region has the DNA TGTGCCAGCTCCGAGTCGGGCAGGGGGAATCAGCCCCAGCATTTT.

CDR3 protein: CASSDRPGPEQYF. Written as DNA, the CDR3 is TGTGCCAGCAGTGACCGACCAGGGCCCGAGCAGTACTTC. V is TRBV28 and J is TRBJ2-7; D perhaps matches TRBD1 (5 bases). This CDR3 spans 13 amino acids. The germline gives CDR1 MDHEN, CDR2 SYDVKM. Trimming removed 5 bases from V and 6 bases from J, with 14 bases in between.

A single count supports this clone. J is TRBJ1-4 and V is TRBV29-1, with D unclear. CDR3 length: 14 amino acids. Deletions cut 5 bases from V and 3 bases from J, with 13 bases between. Germline lookup yields CDR1 SQVTM and CDR2 ANQGSEA. The DNA for the CDR3 is TGCAGCGTTCGGTTGGTACTTTCTAATGAAAAACTGTTTTTT. Translating it yields CSVRLVLSNEKLFF.

Of note for this clone: One end of the junction fails to match germline, which may point to a read error. This CDR3 is CSSSSTRQVQETQYF. CDR3 nucleotides: TGTTCCAGCAGTTCAACGAGACAGGTTCAAGAGACCCAGTACTTC. This chain connects TRBV7-9 to TRBJ2-5, with D maybe TRBD1 (6 bases). Germline CDR1 is SEHNR and CDR2 is FQNEAQ (reference sequence). The CDR3 runs 15 residues. Filled out from reference TRBV7-9 and TRBJ2-5, the complete variable domain reads DTGVSQNPRHKITKRGQNVTFRCDPISEHNRLYWYRQTLGQGPEFLTYFQNEAQLEKSRLLSDRFSAERPKGSFSTLEIQRTEQGDSAMYLCSSSSTRQVQETQYFGPGTRLLVL.

This chain links TRBV2 with TRBJ2-2; 13 positions agree with TRBD2. Germline CDR1 is SNHLY and CDR2 is FYNNEI. Losses at the gene ends were 7 bases for V and 5 bases for J; bases not matched to a gene: 4. CDR3 length: 15 amino acids. The CDR3 protein is CASTGLAGVTGELFF. CDR3 bases: TGTGCCAGCACCGGACTAGCGGGGGTAACCGGGGAGCTGTTTTTT.

The V call is TRBV27, the J call TRBJ1-2; 12 bases match TRBD1. The CDR3 consists of 15 residues. The germline V gene encodes CDR1 MNHEY and CDR2 SMNVEV (reference sequence). Trimming removed 6 bases from V and 0 bases from J; junction bases left unmatched: 2. CDR3 amino acids: CASRGQGAPNYGYTF. The CDR3 nucleotides read TGTGCCAGCAGGGGACAGGGGGCCCCTAACTATGGCTACACCTTC.

The CDR3 loop reads CASRLGGGNEKLFF. The CDR3 region has the DNA TGTGCCAGCAGGCTAGGGGGCGGAAATGAAAAACTGTTTTTT. V and J are TRBV6-5 and TRBJ1-4, with 7 nucleotides matching TRBD1. Germline V gene sequence: CDR1 MNHEY, CDR2 SVGAGI. The CDR3 contains 14 residues. V was clipped by 6 bases and J by 5 bases; unmatched bases: 6.

V usage is TRBV10-3 and J usage is TRBJ1-2; D is unclear. Trimming took 6 bases from V and 3 from J, leaving 11 bases between them. CDR1 and CDR2 from the germline V gene are ENHRY and SYGVKD. The CDR3 is 13 residues long. CDR3 sequence: CAIRVDKDYGYTF. The CDR3 nucleotides read TGTGCCATCAGGGTTGACAAGGACTATGGCTACACCTTC.

This sequence joins TRBV7-6 and TRBJ1-2; possible D gene TRBD1, 5 bases. Trimming left V 5 bases short and J 5 bases short, with 12 bases between. CDR3 size: 13 residues. In germline, CDR1 is SGHVS, CDR2 FNYEAQ. CDR3 in amino acids: CASSRGTSYGYTF. CDR3 in DNA: TGTGCCAGCAGCCGCGGGACCTCGTATGGCTACACCTTC.

The gene calls are TRBV5-1 and TRBJ2-2; D remains ambiguous. The CDR3 runs to 13 residues. The ends were cut back, 5 bases at V and 3 bases at J, with 8 bases in the middle. CDR1 is SGHRS, CDR2 YFSETQ, per germline. CDR3 sequence reads: CASRWSDTGELFF. For the CDR3, the DNA is TGCGCCAGCAGGTGGTCAGACACCGGGGAGCTGTTTTTT.

This clone was seen once. V and J are TRBV5-1 and TRBJ2-7; TRBD2 agrees at 10 bases. This CDR3 has 16 residues. Germline values: CDR1 SGHRS, CDR2 YFSETQ. The trim removed 0 bases at V and 6 bases at J, leaving 9 bases unmatched. This CDR3 is CASSLVVAGGSGEQYF. CDR3 DNA sequence: TGCGCCAGCAGCTTGGTGGTAGCGGGGGGCTCGGGCGAGCAGTACTTC. The variable domain in full, with the rest retrieved from reference TRBV5-1 and TRBJ2-7, is KAGVTQTPRYLIKTRGQQVTLSCSPISGHRSVSWYQQTPGQGLQFLFEYFSETQRNKGNFPGRFSGRQFSNSRSEMNVSTLELGDSALYLCASSLVVAGGSGEQYFGPGTRLTVT.

The rearrangement joins TRBV11-3 to TRBJ2-3; 9 positions match TRBD1. Germline trimming cut 3 bases from V and 4 bases from J; bases unmatched to any gene: 8. Germline CDR1 is SGHNT and CDR2 is YENEEA. The CDR3 sequence is 16 residues long. CDR3 sequence: CASSLGGDRAADTQYF. CDR3 sequence (DNA): TGTGCCAGCAGCTTGGGGGGGGACAGGGCGGCAGATACGCAGTATTTT.

The V gene is TRBV5-1, the J gene TRBJ2-1, with 8 positions matching TRBD2. V shed 0 bases and J 7 bases; nucleotides not matched to a gene: 6. This CDR3 comprises 15 residues. Germline CDR1 is SGHRS and CDR2 is YFSETQ. The CDR3 is CASSLAGGPGNEQFF. The CDR3 DNA is TGCGCCAGCAGCTTGGCGGGGGGGCCAGGGAATGAGCAGTTCTTC. Drawing the rest from reference TRBV5-1 and TRBJ2-1, the complete variable domain is KAGVTQTPRYLIKTRGQQVTLSCSPISGHRSVSWYQQTPGQGLQFLFEYFSETQRNKGNFPGRFSGRQFSNSRSEMNVSTLELGDSALYLCASSLAGGPGNEQFFGPGTRLTVL.

The J gene is TRBJ2-7, the V gene TRBV21-1; the D call in the table, TRBD1, was not verified against the DNA. TRBV21-1 is given as a pseudogene. The CDR3 loop spans 18 amino acids. The CDR3: CASLQIKPIPLKPSDEYF. The CDR3 DNA is TGTGCCAGCCTCCAGATAAAACCGATACCTTTAAAACCCTCCGATGAGTACTTC.

The rearrangement links TRBV5-4 to TRBJ2-7; 7 nucleotides align to TRBD1. Trimming cost V 1 base and J 5 bases; bases outside gene matches: 3. Germline V gene sequence: CDR1 SGHNT, CDR2 YYREEE (reference sequence). The CDR3 sequence is 13 residues long. CDR3 DNA: TGTGCCAGCAGCTTGCGCACAGGGGACGAGCAGTACTTC. Amino acids: CASSLRTGDEQYF. The full variable domain, with the rest looked up from reference TRBV5-4 and TRBJ2-7, is ETGVTQSPTHLIKTRGQQVTLRCSSQSGHNTVSWYQQALGQGPQFIFQYYREEENGRGNFPPRFSGLQFPNYSSELNVNALELDDSALYLCASSLRTGDEQYFGPGTRLTVT.

J is TRBJ1-1 and V is TRBV29-1; D might be TRBD1 (6 bases). From germline, CDR1 is SQVTM and CDR2 ANQGSEA. Deletions cut 7 bases from V and 3 bases from J, with 15 bases between. The CDR3 sequence is 13 residues long. In nucleotides, the CDR3 is TGCAGCGCTGGGTCAGGGGTACACACTGAAGCTTTCTTT. Amino acid sequence: CSAGSGVHTEAFF. Based on the CDR3 plus reference TRBV29-1 and TRBJ1-1, the full variable domain is SAVISQKPSRDICQRGTSLTIQCQVDSQVTMMFWYRQQPGQSLTLIATANQGSEATYESGFVIDKFPISRPNLTFSTLTVSNMSPEDSSIYLCSAGSGVHTEAFFGQGTRLTVV.

V gene TRBV7-8 combines with J gene TRBJ1-2; the match to TRBD1 covers 11 bases. The CDR3 consists of 15 residues. Germline V gives CDR1 SGHVS, CDR2 FQNEAQ. The V gene end was trimmed by 5 bases and the J gene end by 4 bases; junction bases not matched to a gene: 6. The CDR3 DNA reads as TGTGCCAGCAGCCCACTGGACAGGGGGCCCTATGGCTACACCTTC. The encoded protein is CASSPLDRGPYGYTF. Using reference TRBV7-8 and TRBJ1-2 for the parts outside the CDR3, the full variable domain is GAGVSQSPRYKVAKRGQDVALRCDPISGHVSLFWYQQALGQGPEFLTYFQNEAQLDKSGLPSDRFFAERPEGSVSTLKIQRTQQEDSAVYLCASSPLDRGPYGYTFGSGTRLTVV.

In its sample, this clone was seen once. The rearrangement joins TRBV7-9 to TRBJ1-4; D might be TRBD1 (5 bases). Germline CDR1 SEHNR, CDR2 FQNEAQ (reference sequence). The CDR3 has 16 amino acids. V was shortened by 5 bases and J by 2 bases, with 15 bases between the two germline ends. The CDR3 region is CASSQGPKGTNEKLFF. For the CDR3, the DNA is TGTGCCAGCAGCCAAGGTCCAAAGGGGACTAATGAAAAACTGTTTTTT.

This sequence joins TRBV14 and TRBJ2-7, with 9 bases fitting TRBD2. Germline CDR1 SGHDN, CDR2 FVKESK. The ends lost 1 base at V and 2 bases at J; junction bases unmatched: 18. The CDR3 extends over 20 amino acids. CDR3 sequence reads: CASSQGYVALRLAETYEQYF. The CDR3 bases are TGTGCCAGCAGCCAAGGGTACGTGGCTTTAAGACTAGCGGAAACCTACGAGCAGTACTTC.

The V gene is TRBV6-5, the J gene TRBJ1-2; D may be TRBD1 (5 bases). Germline V CDR1 and CDR2: MNHEY, SVGAGI. This CDR3 has 14 amino acids. The V end was cut by 6 bases, the J end by 2 bases, with 13 bases between. For the CDR3, the DNA is TGTGCCAGCAGGTCGACAGTCCTCAACTATGGCTACACCTTC. The encoded protein is CASRSTVLNYGYTF.

A remark on this clone: The same CDR3 can be traced to other DNA sequences in this sample. The chain recombines TRBV10-3 with TRBJ1-2; D perhaps matches TRBD1 (6 bases). The length of the CDR3 is 14 residues. Germline loops: CDR1 ENHRY, CDR2 SYGVKD. The germline V and J ends were trimmed by 7 bases and 2 bases, with 14 bases remaining between them. CDR3 coding DNA: TGTGCCATCAACCTGGGGCAGGGGAACTATGGCTACACCTTC. It specifies CAINLGQGNYGYTF.

A word on this clone: Mismatch with germline at one junction end may stem from a read error. The chain carries TRBV7-2 and TRBJ1-2; 10 bases are shared with TRBD1. CDR1 is SGHTA, CDR2 FQGNSA, per germline. The CDR3 spans 15 residues. CDR3 bases: TGTGCCAGCAGCTTAGTGACAGGGGGCAACTATGTCTACACCTTC. Translation gives CASSLVTGGNYVYTF.

This rearrangement joins TRBV7-3 to TRBJ2-7; 9 positions match TRBD1. From germline, CDR1 is SGHTA and CDR2 FQGTGA. The CDR3 is made up of 15 amino acids. Unmatched junction bases numbered 9, after V lost 5 bases and J lost 4 bases. This chain's CDR3 is CASSPTGGAFYEQYF. In DNA form, the CDR3 reads TGTGCCAGCAGCCCTACAGGGGGCGCGTTTTACGAGCAGTACTTC.

This clone was seen only a few times. The J gene is TRBJ2-5, the V gene TRBV20-1, with D uncertain. The CDR3 runs to 11 residues. CDR1 DFQATT and CDR2 SNEGSKA come from the germline V gene (reference sequence). The ends were cut back, 4 bases at V and 2 bases at J, with 5 bases in the middle. CDR3 sequence: CSANGQETQYF. DNA of the CDR3: TGCAGTGCTAACGGGCAAGAGACCCAGTACTTC.

The V and J genes are TRBV7-9 and TRBJ2-3; 9 bases fit TRBD1. The CDR3 extends over 16 amino acids. V was pared by 4 bases and J by 4 bases, with 9 bases of the junction left unmatched. Germline V gene data show CDR1 as SEHNR and CDR2 as FQNEAQ (reference sequence). The CDR3 sequence: CASSSPRDREADTQYF. The CDR3 DNA reads as TGTGCCAGCAGCTCGCCTCGGGACAGGGAAGCAGATACGCAGTATTTT.

This clone was observed a few times. The J gene is TRBJ1-4, the V gene TRBV18; D not certain. The CDR3 loop spans 15 amino acids. Trimming took 3 bases from V and 6 from J, leaving 14 bases between them. From germline, CDR1 is KGHSH and CDR2 LQKENI. The CDR3 coding sequence is TGTGCCAGCTCACCGGGCTCCAGTTCTGATGAAAAACTGTTTTTT. This gives the protein CASSPGSSSDEKLFF. The full variable domain, rest sourced from reference TRBV18 and TRBJ1-4, is NAGVMQNPRHLVRRRGQEARLRCSPMKGHSHVYWYRQLPEEGLKFMVYLQKENIIDESGMPKERFSAEFPKEGPSILRIQQVVRGDSAAYFCASSPGSSSDEKLFFGSGTQLSVL.

This sequence joins TRBV10-3 and TRBJ2-1; 9 nucleotides match TRBD1. Germline lookup yields CDR1 ENHRY and CDR2 SYGVKD. The ends lost 0 bases at V and 8 bases at J; junction bases unmatched: 8. This CDR3 has 16 residues. This CDR3 is CAISESSGDRVYEQFF. The CDR3 nucleotides read TGTGCCATCAGTGAGTCCTCCGGGGACAGGGTCTATGAGCAGTTCTTC.

The chain uses TRBV6-1 and TRBJ1-1; 7 positions agree with TRBD1. Germline V gene lookup returns CDR1 MNHNS and CDR2 SASEGT. The V gene end was trimmed by 5 bases and the J gene end by 4 bases; junction bases not matched to a gene: 7. This CDR3 comprises 14 residues. The CDR3 DNA is TGTGCCAGCAGTAGAATCGGGACAGCCACTGAAGCTTTCTTT. The encoded protein is CASSRIGTATEAFF.